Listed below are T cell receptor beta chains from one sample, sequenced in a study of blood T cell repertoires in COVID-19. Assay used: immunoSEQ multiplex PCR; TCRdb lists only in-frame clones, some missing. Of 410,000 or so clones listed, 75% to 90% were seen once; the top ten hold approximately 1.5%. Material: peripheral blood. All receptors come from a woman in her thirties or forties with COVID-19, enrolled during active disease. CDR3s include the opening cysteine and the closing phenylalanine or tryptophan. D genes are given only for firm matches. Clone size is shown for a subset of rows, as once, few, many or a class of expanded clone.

CDR3 protein: CASSSPGGWGTDTQYF
CDR3 length: 16
clone size: NA
V gene: TRBV7-6
D gene: NA

CDR3 protein: CASSYRGWPNEKLFF
CDR3 length: 15
clone size: NA
V gene: TRBV6-5
D gene: NA

CDR3 protein: CASSQEVAGGDNEQFF
CDR3 length: 16
clone size: NA
V gene: TRBV4-3
D gene: TRBD2

CDR3 protein: CASSTRRGTEAFF
CDR3 length: 13
clone size: NA
V gene: TRBV7-2
D gene: NA

CDR3 protein: CASSLGLQETQYF
CDR3 length: 13
clone size: NA
V gene: TRBV7-7
D gene: NA

CDR3 protein: CASSAARGVTHEQFF
CDR3 length: 15
clone size: NA
V gene: TRBV10-1
D gene: NA

CDR3 protein: CASSYSKGTANSPLHF
CDR3 length: 16
clone size: NA
V gene: TRBV6-2/TRBV6-3
D gene: TRBD1

CDR3 protein: CASSLRGGETQYF
CDR3 length: 13
clone size: NA
V gene: TRBV5-1
D gene: NA

CDR3 protein: CASSGTGGDQPQHF
CDR3 length: 14
clone size: NA
V gene: TRBV2
D gene: TRBD1

CDR3 protein: CASFRSRRVRGEAFF
CDR3 length: 15
clone size: NA
V gene: TRBV6-5
D gene: NA

CDR3 protein: CASSYLAGGPNTGELFF
CDR3 length: 17
clone size: NA
V gene: TRBV6-2/TRBV6-3
D gene: TRBD2

CDR3 protein: CAWSHQGETQYF
CDR3 length: 12
clone size: NA
V gene: TRBV30
D gene: NA

CDR3 protein: CASGLVSDTQYF
CDR3 length: 12
clone size: NA
V gene: TRBV11-2
D gene: NA

CDR3 protein: CASSSTETYEQYF
CDR3 length: 13
clone size: NA
V gene: TRBV6-6
D gene: NA

CDR3 protein: CASSPGGGNTYEQYF
CDR3 length: 15
clone size: NA
V gene: TRBV28
D gene: TRBD2

CDR3 protein: CASSLRGVRSSPREQYF
CDR3 length: 17
clone size: few
V gene: TRBV7-8
D gene: NA

CDR3 protein: CASGAEYSYNEQFF
CDR3 length: 14
clone size: once
V gene: TRBV11-2
D gene: NA

CDR3 protein: CASSFRDRPNTEAFF
CDR3 length: 15
clone size: once
V gene: TRBV5-6
D gene: TRBD1

CDR3 protein: CASTRTRQANYGYTF
CDR3 length: 15
clone size: NA
V gene: TRBV6-6
D gene: NA

CDR3 protein: CASRREFEAFF
CDR3 length: 11
clone size: NA
V gene: TRBV28
D gene: NA

CDR3 protein: CASSLLGKGSYNEQFF
CDR3 length: 16
clone size: NA
V gene: TRBV28
D gene: NA

CDR3 protein: CASLTGGYTEAFF
CDR3 length: 13
clone size: NA
V gene: TRBV19
D gene: TRBD1

CDR3 protein: CASALQGGGNQPQHF
CDR3 length: 15
clone size: NA
V gene: TRBV6-1
D gene: NA

CDR3 protein: CASFRLAGSRMTGELFF
CDR3 length: 17
clone size: NA
V gene: TRBV5-4
D gene: TRBD2

CDR3 protein: CASSYGPNTEAFF
CDR3 length: 13
clone size: once
V gene: TRBV6-5
D gene: NA

CDR3 protein: CASSLFPGLNTEAFF
CDR3 length: 15
clone size: NA
V gene: TRBV27
D gene: NA

CDR3 protein: CASSQEPGHLAKNIQYF
CDR3 length: 17
clone size: NA
V gene: TRBV6-2/TRBV6-3
D gene: NA

CDR3 protein: CASSLGHGGRVQETQYF
CDR3 length: 17
clone size: NA
V gene: TRBV11-2
D gene: TRBD2

CDR3 protein: CASSLEHMNTEAFF
CDR3 length: 14
clone size: NA
V gene: TRBV5-6
D gene: NA

CDR3 protein: CSGKRNNEQFF
CDR3 length: 11
clone size: NA
V gene: TRBV20-1
D gene: NA

CDR3 protein: CAWKLGARTEAFF
CDR3 length: 13
clone size: NA
V gene: TRBV30
D gene: NA

CDR3 protein: CASSLATGDITEAFF
CDR3 length: 15
clone size: NA
V gene: TRBV11-2
D gene: TRBD1

CDR3 protein: CASPSLQGTGELFF
CDR3 length: 14
clone size: NA
V gene: TRBV2
D gene: TRBD1

CDR3 protein: CASSRRQGSNEKLFF
CDR3 length: 15
clone size: NA
V gene: TRBV9
D gene: TRBD1

CDR3 protein: CASSPTGRGNQPQHF
CDR3 length: 15
clone size: once
V gene: TRBV28
D gene: NA

CDR3 protein: CASSLAGNRVYNSPLHF
CDR3 length: 17
clone size: NA
V gene: TRBV7-9
D gene: NA

CDR3 protein: CASIPRAGANVLTF
CDR3 length: 14
clone size: NA
V gene: TRBV19
D gene: NA

CDR3 protein: CASTTSPGRGKETQYF
CDR3 length: 16
clone size: NA
V gene: TRBV28
D gene: NA

CDR3 protein: CASSLVAGETGELFF
CDR3 length: 15
clone size: NA
V gene: TRBV7-9
D gene: TRBD2

CDR3 protein: CATREDFRDEQYF
CDR3 length: 13
clone size: NA
V gene: TRBV10-3
D gene: TRBD2

CDR3 protein: CASSAGQSISYEQYF
CDR3 length: 15
clone size: NA
V gene: TRBV9
D gene: NA

CDR3 protein: CASSATRTGYSNQPQHF
CDR3 length: 17
clone size: once
V gene: TRBV2
D gene: NA

CDR3 protein: CAWSVRTRDRNGYTF
CDR3 length: 15
clone size: once
V gene: TRBV30
D gene: NA

CDR3 protein: CASTGLSYNSPLHF
CDR3 length: 14
clone size: NA
V gene: TRBV7-8
D gene: NA

CDR3 protein: CASSLGKGQVSGYTF
CDR3 length: 15
clone size: NA
V gene: TRBV7-9
D gene: TRBD1

CDR3 protein: CASSRQVATEAFF
CDR3 length: 13
clone size: NA
V gene: TRBV7-9
D gene: NA

CDR3 protein: CASSPGEWHYNEQFF
CDR3 length: 15
clone size: NA
V gene: TRBV25-1
D gene: NA

CDR3 protein: CASSPPGQGAGGYTF
CDR3 length: 15
clone size: once
V gene: TRBV6-2/TRBV6-3
D gene: TRBD1

CDR3 protein: CATSDLRRGRNQPQHF
CDR3 length: 16
clone size: NA
V gene: TRBV24-1
D gene: NA

CDR3 protein: CASSPVTGTYGYTF
CDR3 length: 14
clone size: NA
V gene: TRBV9
D gene: NA

CDR3 protein: CASSAGGQSYEQYF
CDR3 length: 14
clone size: NA
V gene: TRBV9
D gene: TRBD1

CDR3 protein: CASSIPGQGTDTQYF
CDR3 length: 15
clone size: NA
V gene: TRBV19
D gene: TRBD1

CDR3 protein: CASSEDRGQGAYGYTF
CDR3 length: 16
clone size: NA
V gene: TRBV2
D gene: TRBD1

CDR3 protein: CASTKGARNSPLHF
CDR3 length: 14
clone size: NA
V gene: TRBV6-5
D gene: TRBD1

CDR3 protein: CASSRLAGGYEQYF
CDR3 length: 14
clone size: once
V gene: TRBV9
D gene: TRBD2

CDR3 protein: CASSLATDQPQHF
CDR3 length: 13
clone size: NA
V gene: TRBV7-2
D gene: NA

CDR3 protein: CASSRGGVEDTEAFF
CDR3 length: 15
clone size: NA
V gene: TRBV5-1
D gene: NA

CDR3 protein: CASSFPPWQGNYGYTF
CDR3 length: 16
clone size: few
V gene: TRBV6-6
D gene: NA

CDR3 protein: CASSSYRIGGNTIYF
CDR3 length: 15
clone size: NA
V gene: TRBV7-2
D gene: NA